The following is a T cell receptor (beta chain) sequence with its context. Donors in the study were healthy people who gave bone marrow. The data are from a study of cytomegalovirus exposure and HLA in healthy donors. Use of 60 Vbeta and 13 Jbeta primers characterized the PCR. Produced via immunoSEQ multiplex PCR; TCRdb's table is partial and in-frame only. Seen here are about 160,000 clones, about three quarters observed once, and the top ten hold around 2.4%. V shed 8 bases and J shed 5 bases, with 12 bases lying between them. This CDR3 contains 13 residues. Looked up from germline, CDR1 is MNHNS and CDR2 is SASEGT.

The sample comprised PBMCs. This clonotype was obtained from a female donor in good health and CMV-seronegative. This chain links TRBV6-1 with TRBJ1-4; the D is unclear. CDR3 sequence (DNA): TGTGCCAGCCTGCGAAGCCTCAATGAAAAACTGTTTTTT. Its protein product is CASLRSLNEKLFF.